This T cell receptor beta chain was sequenced in a study of T cell responses to AZD1222 COVID-19 vaccine. Study-level points and caveats: Seropositivity was recorded at baseline in only a handful of AZD1222 recipients. When two AZD1222 doses had been given, Spike-specific TCR breadth and depth rose.

As for this clone: The antigen is unknown.

The method was immunoSEQ multiplex PCR; TCRdb's version includes in-frame clones alone and lacks a portion of them. The profile covers about 73,000 clones, with 70% to 90% appearing a single time and around 20% taken by the ten largest. Germline assignment: CDR1 MNHNS and CDR2 SASEGT. Trimming removed 3 bases at V and 4 bases at J, with 7 bases between. CDR3 length equals 13 residues. This receptor was identified in an adult in good health. This rearrangement joins TRBV6-1 to TRBJ2-1, with D uncertain. This specimen was peripheral blood, taken on day 0 of AZD1222 vaccination. The DNA of the CDR3 is TGTGCCAGCAGTGATAGTAGTTACAATGAGCAGTTCTTC. This gives the protein CASSDSSYNEQFF.